The following is a TCR beta chain sequence with its context. Its cognate antigen is unknown. Both 60 Vbeta primers and 13 Jbeta primers went into the PCR. Here immunoSEQ multiplex PCR was the method, and the copy in TCRdb shows in-frame clones only, minus some. The table includes about 240,000 clones, 81% detected once. Germline V CDR1 and CDR2: SGHRS, YFSETQ. The CDR3 totals 14 residues. Between the trimmed V and J ends, which lost 5 bases and 2 bases, there was a span of 11 bases. This sample was included in a study of cytomegalovirus exposure and HLA in healthy donors. The study, taken as a whole, reports: Later on, analysis showed that most CMV-associated TCR beta chains appeared to be HLA-restricted.

The sequence derives from a woman aged 60-75 years in good health and CMV-seropositive. V and J are TRBV5-1 and TRBJ1-3, with TRBD1 as a possible D gene (6 bases). Sequences were obtained from PBMCs. The DNA of the CDR3 is TGCGCCAGCAGTCGAGGGGGGGCTGGAAACACCATATATTTT. This encodes CASSRGGAGNTIYF. The variable domain in full, with the rest retrieved from reference TRBV5-1 and TRBJ1-3, is KAGVTQTPRYLIKTRGQQVTLSCSPISGHRSVSWYQQTPGQGLQFLFEYFSETQRNKGNFPGRFSGRQFSNSRSEMNVSTLELGDSALYLCASSRGGAGNTIYFGEGSWLTVV.